The table lists the clone carrying this T cell receptor beta chain with a few counts. This sample stems from a study of early T cells in non-severe SARS-CoV-2 infection. Study background: The chains were unpaired, and the sequenced material was bulk RNA from unsorted whole blood.

The CDR3 contains 14 residues. Germline V CDR1 and CDR2: MNHEY, SVGAGI. Trimming pared 6 bases from V and 2 bases from J, leaving 14 bases between. TCRdb fed the 5' RACE reads into MiXCR, producing one record per CDR3 protein. This table holds under 80,000 distinct CDR3 sequences, under 15% found once. The sample consisted of whole blood. This receptor was identified in an adult who was a healthcare worker with PCR-confirmed SARS-CoV-2 infection or an uninfected control (not recorded which). The chain recombines TRBV6-5 with TRBJ2-7; D gene uncertain. The CDR3 reads CASRPSPSTYEQYF. The CDR3, as DNA: TGTGCCAGCAGACCCTCGCCGTCTACCTACGAGCAGTACTTC.